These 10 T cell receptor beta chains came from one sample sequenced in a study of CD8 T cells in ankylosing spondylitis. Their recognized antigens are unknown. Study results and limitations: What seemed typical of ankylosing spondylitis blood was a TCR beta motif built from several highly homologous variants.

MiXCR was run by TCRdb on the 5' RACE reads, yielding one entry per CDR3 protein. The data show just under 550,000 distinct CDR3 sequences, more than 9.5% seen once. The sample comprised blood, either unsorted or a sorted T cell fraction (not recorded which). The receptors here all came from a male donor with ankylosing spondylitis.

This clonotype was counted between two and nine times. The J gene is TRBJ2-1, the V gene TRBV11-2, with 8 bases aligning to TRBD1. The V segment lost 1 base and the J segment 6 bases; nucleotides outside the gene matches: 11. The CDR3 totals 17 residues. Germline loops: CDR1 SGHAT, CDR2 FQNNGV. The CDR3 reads CASSLGSTGVVGNEQFF. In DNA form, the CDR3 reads TGTGCCAGCAGCTTAGGATCGACAGGGGTTGTTGGCAATGAGCAGTTCTTC.

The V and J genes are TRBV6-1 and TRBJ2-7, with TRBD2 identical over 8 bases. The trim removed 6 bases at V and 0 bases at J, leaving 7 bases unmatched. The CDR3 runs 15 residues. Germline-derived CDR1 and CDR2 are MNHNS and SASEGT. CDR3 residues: CASSPGRGFSYEQYV. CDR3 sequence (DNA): TGTGCCAGCAGCCCCGGGAGGGGGTTCTCCTACGAGCAGTACGTC.

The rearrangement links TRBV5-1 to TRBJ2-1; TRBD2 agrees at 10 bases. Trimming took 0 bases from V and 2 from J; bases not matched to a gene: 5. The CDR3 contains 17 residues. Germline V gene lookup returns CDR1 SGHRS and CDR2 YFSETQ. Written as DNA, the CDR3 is TGCGCCAGCAGCTTGGCCGTCCTAGCGGGAGCCTACAATGAGCAGTTCTTC. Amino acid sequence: CASSLAVLAGAYNEQFF.

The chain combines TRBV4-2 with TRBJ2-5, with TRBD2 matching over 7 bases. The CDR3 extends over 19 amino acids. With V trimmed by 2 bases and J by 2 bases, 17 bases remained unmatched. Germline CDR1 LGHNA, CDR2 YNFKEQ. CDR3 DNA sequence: TGTGCCAGCAGCCAAAAACTCCCCAGCGGCCTAGCGGTACAAGAGACCCAGTACTTC. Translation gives CASSQKLPSGLAVQETQYF.

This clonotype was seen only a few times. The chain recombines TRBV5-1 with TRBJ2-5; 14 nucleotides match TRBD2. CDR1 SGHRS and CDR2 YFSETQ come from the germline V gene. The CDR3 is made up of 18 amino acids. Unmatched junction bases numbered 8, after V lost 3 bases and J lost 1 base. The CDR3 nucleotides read TGCGCCAGCAGCTCCGGGACTAGCGGGAGTATCGGCCAAGAGACCCAGTACTTC. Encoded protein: CASSSGTSGSIGQETQYF. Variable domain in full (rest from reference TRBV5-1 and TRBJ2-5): KAGVTQTPRYLIKTRGQQVTLSCSPISGHRSVSWYQQTPGQGLQFLFEYFSETQRNKGNFPGRFSGRQFSNSRSEMNVSTLELGDSALYLCASSSGTSGSIGQETQYFGPGTRLLVL.

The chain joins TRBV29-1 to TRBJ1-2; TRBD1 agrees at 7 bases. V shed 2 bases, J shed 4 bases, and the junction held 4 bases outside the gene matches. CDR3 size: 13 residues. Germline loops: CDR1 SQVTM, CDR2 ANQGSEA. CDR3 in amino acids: CSVEKGQSYGYTF. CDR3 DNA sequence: TGCAGCGTTGAAAAGGGACAGAGCTATGGCTACACCTTC.

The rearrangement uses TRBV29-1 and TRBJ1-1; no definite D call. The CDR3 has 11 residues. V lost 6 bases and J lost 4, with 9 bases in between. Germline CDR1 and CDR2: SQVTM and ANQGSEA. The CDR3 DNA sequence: TGCAGCGTCGGGAGAGGCACTGAAGCTTTCTTT. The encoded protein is CSVGRGTEAFF.

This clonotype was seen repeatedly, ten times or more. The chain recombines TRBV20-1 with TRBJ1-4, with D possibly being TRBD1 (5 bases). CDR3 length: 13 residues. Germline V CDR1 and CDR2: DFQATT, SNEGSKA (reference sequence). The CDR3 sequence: CSPRGPTNEKLFF. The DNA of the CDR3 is TGCAGCCCTCGGGGACCGACTAATGAAAAACTGTTTTTT.

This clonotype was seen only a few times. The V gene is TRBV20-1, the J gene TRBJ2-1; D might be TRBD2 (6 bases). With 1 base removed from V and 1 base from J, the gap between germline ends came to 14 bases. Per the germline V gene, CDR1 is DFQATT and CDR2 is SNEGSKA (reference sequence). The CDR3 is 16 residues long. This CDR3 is CSARGWSGASYNEQFF. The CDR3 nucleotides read TGCAGTGCTAGAGGTTGGTCGGGAGCATCCTACAATGAGCAGTTCTTC.

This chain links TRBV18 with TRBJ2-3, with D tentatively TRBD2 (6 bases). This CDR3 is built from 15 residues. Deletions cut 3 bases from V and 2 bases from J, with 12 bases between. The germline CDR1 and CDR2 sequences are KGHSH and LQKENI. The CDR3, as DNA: TGTGCCAGCTCACCGGGCGGACTATACACAGATACGCAGTATTTT. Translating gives CASSPGGLYTDTQYF. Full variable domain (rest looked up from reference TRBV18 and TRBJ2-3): NAGVMQNPRHLVRRRGQEARLRCSPMKGHSHVYWYRQLPEEGLKFMVYLQKENIIDESGMPKERFSAEFPKEGPSILRIQQVVRGDSAAYFCASSPGGLYTDTQYFGPGTRLTVL.